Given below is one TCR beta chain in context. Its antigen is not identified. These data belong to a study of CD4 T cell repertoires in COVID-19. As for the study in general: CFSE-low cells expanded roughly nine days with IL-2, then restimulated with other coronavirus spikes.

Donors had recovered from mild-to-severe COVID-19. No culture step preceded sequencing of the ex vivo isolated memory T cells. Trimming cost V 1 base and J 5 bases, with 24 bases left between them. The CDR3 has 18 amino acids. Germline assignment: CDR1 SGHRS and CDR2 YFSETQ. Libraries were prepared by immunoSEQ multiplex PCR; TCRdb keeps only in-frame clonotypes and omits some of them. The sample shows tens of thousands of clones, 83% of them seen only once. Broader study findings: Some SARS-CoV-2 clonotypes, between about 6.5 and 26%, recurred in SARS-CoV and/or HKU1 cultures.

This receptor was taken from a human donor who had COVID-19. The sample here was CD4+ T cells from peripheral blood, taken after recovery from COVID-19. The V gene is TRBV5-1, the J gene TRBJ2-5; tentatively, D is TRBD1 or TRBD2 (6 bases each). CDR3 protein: CASSLNGVWGAIRETQYF. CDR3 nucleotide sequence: TGCGCCAGCAGCTTGAACGGGGTCTGGGGGGCTATTCGGGAGACCCAGTACTTC.